Each of the 23 T cell receptor beta chains below was sequenced from the same sample in a study of CD8 T cells in Susac syndrome. An input of about 0.45 to 1 ug of RNA was subjected to reverse transcription using random hexamers. TCRdb fed the immunoSEQ multiplex PCR reads into MiXCR, producing one record per CDR3 protein. The table has some 250,000 distinct CDR3 sequences, almost 97% seen once; the top ten hold 0.095% to 0.12%. The sample taken for sequencing was CD4+ T cells from PBMCs. The receptors here all came from a human donor with Susac syndrome.

The rearrangement joins TRBV6-6 to TRBJ2-7, with 8 bases matching TRBD1. The CDR3 runs to 15 residues. After removal of 7 bases from V and 1 base from J, the junction contained 9 bases not matched to a gene. Germline lookup yields CDR1 MNHNY and CDR2 SVGAGI (reference sequence). The CDR3 region has the DNA TGTGCCAGCACAATACGGGACAGGCGTTCCTACGAGCAGTACTTC. This codes for CASTIRDRRSYEQYF.

The V and J genes are TRBV9 and TRBJ2-1, with 7 bases aligning to TRBD1. This CDR3 comprises 17 residues. V trimming: 4 bases; J trimming: 3 bases; junction bases outside the gene matches: 13. Germline values: CDR1 SGDLS, CDR2 YYNGEE. The CDR3 nucleotides read TGTGCCAGCAGCCATGCCGGGACAGTAACGGGCTACAATGAGCAGTTCTTC. Its translation: CASSHAGTVTGYNEQFF.

The rearrangement joins TRBV9 to TRBJ2-5, with 8 bases matching TRBD1. CDR1 and CDR2 (germline): SGDLS, YYNGEE. Trimming took 3 bases from V and 7 from J; bases not matched to a gene: 14. CDR3 length equals 16 residues. CDR3 coding DNA: TGTGCCAGCAGCGAGGGCGGACAGGGCGGCAAGTGGACCCAGTACTTC. Translation gives CASSEGGQGGKWTQYF.

Only one count was recorded for this clonotype. The V and J genes are TRBV6-6 and TRBJ2-3, with 9 bases matching TRBD2. Germline V gene data show CDR1 as MNHNY and CDR2 as SVGAGI (reference sequence). With 5 bases clipped from V and 5 bases from J, the junction kept 11 bases outside the gene matches. This CDR3 is 16 amino acids long. This chain's CDR3 is CASSPRGGREVDTQYF. The CDR3 DNA sequence: TGTGCCAGCAGTCCTCGTGGCGGGAGGGAAGTAGATACGCAGTATTTT.

V gene TRBV20-1 combines with J gene TRBJ2-2; 8 nucleotides agree with TRBD1. J lost 5 bases, V lost 5 bases, and 10 bases had no gene match. Germline V gene sequence: CDR1 DFQATT, CDR2 SNEGSKA (reference sequence). This CDR3 is 15 amino acids long. CDR3 loop: CSAQLTRQGTGELFF. The CDR3, as DNA: TGCAGTGCTCAGCTCACTAGACAGGGGACCGGGGAGCTGTTTTTT.

V is TRBV27 and J is TRBJ2-3, with 8 bases fitting TRBD2. Germline lookup yields CDR1 MNHEY and CDR2 SMNVEV (reference sequence). The trim removed 6 bases at V and 5 bases at J, leaving 7 bases unmatched. The CDR3 consists of 14 residues. Here the CDR3 reads CASSPTGGGDTQYF. CDR3 coding DNA: TGTGCCAGCAGCCCGACGGGGGGGGGAGATACGCAGTATTTT.

The gene calls are TRBV13 and TRBJ2-1; 9 positions agree with TRBD2. J gave up 3 bases and V 5 bases, and 11 bases lay outside the gene matches. The CDR3 contains 17 residues. The germline V gene has CDR1 PRHDT and CDR2 FYEKMQ (reference sequence). The CDR3 bases are TGTGCCAGCAGCCCCGATGTGGGAGCGGGGGGCTACAATGAGCAGTTCTTC. Its protein product is CASSPDVGAGGYNEQFF. Full variable domain (remainder filled in from reference TRBV13 and TRBJ2-1): AAGVIQSPRHLIKEKRETATLKCYPIPRHDTVYWYQQGPGQDPQFLISFYEKMQSDKGSIPDRFSAQQFSDYHSELNMSSLELGDSALYFCASSPDVGAGGYNEQFFGPGTRLTVL.

In DNA, the CDR3 is TGTGCCAGCAGCTCGGACAGGGTCCGCACAGATACGCAGTATTTT. Amino acids: CASSSDRVRTDTQYF. This sequence joins TRBV7-8 and TRBJ2-3; TRBD1 agrees at 8 bases. The CDR3 has 15 residues. Trimming took 4 bases from V and 1 from J; bases not matched to a gene: 4. Germline CDR1 SGHVS, CDR2 FQNEAQ.

The chain couples TRBV25-1 to TRBJ2-7, with TRBD1 as a possible D gene (6 bases). The germline V gene has CDR1 MGHDK and CDR2 SYGVNS. V was cut by 6 bases and J by 0 bases, with 12 bases left in between. This CDR3 comprises 14 residues. CDR3 in amino acids: CASSQDSSSYEQYF. Written as DNA, the CDR3 is TGTGCCAGCAGCCAGGACAGTAGCTCCTACGAGCAGTACTTC.

This chain joins TRBV23-1 and TRBJ1-2; 10 nucleotides align to TRBD1. TRBV23-1 is sorted into the ORF group, with uncertain function. The CDR3 runs 15 residues. The junction had 8 bases not matched to a gene; V was cut back by 4 bases and J by 6 bases. As DNA, the CDR3 is TGCGCCAGCAGTCCTCGACAGGGGGCGATCGATGGCTACACCTTC. Encoded protein: CASSPRQGAIDGYTF.

The chain has TRBV14 and TRBJ2-1, with TRBD2 identical over 12 bases. V lost 1 base to trimming and J lost 9 bases; unmatched junction nucleotides: 10. The CDR3 has 17 amino acids. Germline V gene sequence: CDR1 SGHDN, CDR2 FVKESK. CDR3 region: CASSQGFGLAGGSEQFF. In DNA, the CDR3 is TGTGCCAGCAGCCAAGGCTTCGGGCTAGCGGGAGGGTCTGAGCAGTTCTTC.

The chain couples TRBV7-2 to TRBJ2-7, with TRBD2 identical over 8 bases. With 4 bases clipped from V and 6 bases from J, the junction kept 8 bases outside the gene matches. From germline, CDR1 is SGHTA and CDR2 FQGNSA. The CDR3 consists of 14 residues. The CDR3 DNA reads TGTGCCAGCAGCTCGGGACTAGTCCTTCGCGAGCAGTACTTC. Protein product: CASSSGLVLREQYF. Using reference TRBV7-2 and TRBJ2-7 for the parts outside the CDR3, the full variable domain is GAGVSQSPSNKVTEKGKDVELRCDPISGHTALYWYRQSLGQGLEFLIYFQGNSAPDKSGLPSDRFSAERTGGSVSTLTIQRTQQEDSAVYLCASSSGLVLREQYFGPGTRLTVT.

The V and J genes are TRBV28 and TRBJ2-5; the D is unclear. Germline loops: CDR1 MDHEN, CDR2 SYDVKM. CDR3 length equals 17 residues. Deletions cut 6 bases from V and 6 bases from J, with 26 bases between. The CDR3 sequence: CASSPRALTGDRQTQYF. DNA of the CDR3: TGTGCCAGCAGCCCTAGAGCCCTTACTGGAGATAGACAGACCCAGTACTTC.

Details on this clonotype: At one end, the junction sequence differs from germline, possibly due to a read error. The chain couples TRBV15 to TRBJ2-7; weak D call: TRBD1 (6 bases). This CDR3 region has 12 residues. Germline CDR1 and CDR2: LNHNV and YYDKDF (reference sequence). CDR3 region: CATSNTGYGQYF. The CDR3 DNA follows: TGTGCCACCAGTAACACAGGGTACGGGCAGTACTTC.

The genes are TRBV5-4 and TRBJ2-1, with 13 bases matching TRBD2. Trimming cost V 4 bases and J 2 bases; bases outside gene matches: 9. This CDR3 has 18 residues. Germline V gives CDR1 SGHNT, CDR2 YYREEE (reference sequence). Here the CDR3 DNA reads TGTGCCAGCAGCCAAACTAGCGGGAGGGTTACACCCTACAATGAGCAGTTCTTC. Translated: CASSQTSGRVTPYNEQFF.

The table lists this clonotype with a count of one. The chain couples TRBV9 to TRBJ2-1; 8 bases agree with TRBD2. Germline V CDR1 and CDR2: SGDLS, YYNGEE. Unmatched junction bases numbered 5, after V lost 0 bases and J lost 9 bases. The CDR3 loop spans 14 amino acids. The CDR3 region is CASSVASLAGEQFF. DNA for the CDR3: TGTGCCAGCAGCGTAGCAAGCCTAGCGGGTGAGCAGTTCTTC.

The rearrangement uses TRBV29-1 and TRBJ1-1, with 7 bases aligning to TRBD1. CDR1 and CDR2 from the germline V gene are SQVTM and ANQGSEA. V trimming: 8 bases; J trimming: 6 bases; junction bases outside the gene matches: 12. The CDR3 is 13 amino acids. The CDR3 DNA reads as TGCAGCACGGGAAGGACAGGAAGTCCTGAAGCTTTCTTT. This translates into CSTGRTGSPEAFF. Filled out from reference TRBV29-1 and TRBJ1-1, the complete variable domain reads SAVISQKPSRDICQRGTSLTIQCQVDSQVTMMFWYRQQPGQSLTLIATANQGSEATYESGFVIDKFPISRPNLTFSTLTVSNMSPEDSSIYLCSTGRTGSPEAFFGQGTRLTVV.

This rearrangement joins TRBV5-1 to TRBJ2-5; D is possibly TRBD1 (6 bases). Germline loops: CDR1 SGHRS, CDR2 YFSETQ. The CDR3 is 16 amino acids. V lost 3 bases, J lost 4 bases, and 19 bases lay in between. The CDR3, as DNA: TGCGCCAGCAGCTCCGGGACAAACCGGCTGGGAGAGACCCAGTACTTC. Encoded protein: CASSSGTNRLGETQYF.

This clonotype appeared once. This chain joins TRBV28 and TRBJ2-1; TRBD1 matches at 8 bases. V trimming: 6 bases; J trimming: 5 bases; junction bases outside the gene matches: 6. Germline values: CDR1 MDHEN, CDR2 SYDVKM. The CDR3 loop spans 14 amino acids. The CDR3 region is CASRIDRGNNEQFF. CDR3 nucleotide sequence: TGTGCCAGCAGAATAGACAGGGGCAACAATGAGCAGTTCTTC.

The V and J genes are TRBV19 and TRBJ1-2, with a possible D match to TRBD1 (6 bases). The V gene's germline CDR1 is LNHDA and CDR2 SQIVND (reference sequence). With 6 bases removed from V and 5 bases from J, the gap between germline ends came to 22 bases. The CDR3 runs 16 residues. CDR3 protein: CASSEGETGTRYGYTF. CDR3 nucleotide sequence: TGTGCCAGTAGCGAAGGAGAGACAGGAACGCGATATGGCTACACCTTC.

The V call is TRBV6-1, the J call TRBJ2-7, with TRBD2 identical over 14 bases. V was clipped by 4 bases and J by 4 bases; unmatched bases: 9. The CDR3 consists of 17 residues. Germline V CDR1 and CDR2: MNHNS, SASEGT. The CDR3 nucleotides read TGTGCCAGCAGTGGCGCGCCCGGACTAGCGGGAGGATACGAGCAGTACTTC. This codes for CASSGAPGLAGGYEQYF.

V usage is TRBV7-3 and J usage is TRBJ2-5, with D perhaps assigned TRBD1 or TRBD2 (5 bases each). Germline V lookup: CDR1 SGHTA, CDR2 FQGTGA. Trimming pared 5 bases from V and 0 bases from J, leaving 10 bases between. The CDR3 runs 14 residues. For the CDR3, the DNA is TGTGCCAGCAGCAATCCGGGACACCAAGAGACCCAGTACTTC. This codes for CASSNPGHQETQYF.

V gene TRBV18 combines with J gene TRBJ2-3; the match to TRBD1 covers 7 bases. The CDR3 contains 14 residues. The germline gives CDR1 KGHSH, CDR2 LQKENI. Germline trimming cut 5 bases from V and 1 base from J; bases unmatched to any gene: 3. Here the CDR3 DNA reads TGTGCCAGCTCAACAACAGGGGGCACAGATACGCAGTATTTT. This sequence encodes CASSTTGGTDTQYF.